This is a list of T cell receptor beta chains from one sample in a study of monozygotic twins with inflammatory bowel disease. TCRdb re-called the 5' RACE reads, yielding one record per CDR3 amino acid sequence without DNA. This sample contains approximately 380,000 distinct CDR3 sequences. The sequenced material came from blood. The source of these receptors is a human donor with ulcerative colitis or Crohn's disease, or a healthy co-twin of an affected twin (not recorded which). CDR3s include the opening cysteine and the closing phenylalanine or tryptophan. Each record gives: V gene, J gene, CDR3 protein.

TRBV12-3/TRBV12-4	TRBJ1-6	CASSLGAGDYSPLHF
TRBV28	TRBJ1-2	CASKRGNYDIYGYTF
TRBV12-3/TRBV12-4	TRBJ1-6	CASRLSQGQHSPLHF
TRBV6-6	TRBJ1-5	CASSPGPEPQHF
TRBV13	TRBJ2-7	CASSLARGVEEQYF
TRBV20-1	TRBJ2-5	CSARGRNQETQYF
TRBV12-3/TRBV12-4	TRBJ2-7	CASSSGRDYEQYF
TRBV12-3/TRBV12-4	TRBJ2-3	CASSPPGRAPDTQYF
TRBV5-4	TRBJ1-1	CASRAGTGNTEAFF
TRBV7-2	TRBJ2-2	CASSLHGSSNTGELFF
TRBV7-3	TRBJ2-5	CASSLLLGPRETQYF
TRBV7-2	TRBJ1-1	CASSLVGRMEAFF
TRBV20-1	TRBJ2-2	CSARINWAGELFF
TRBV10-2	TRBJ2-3	CASSLAQFGDTDTQYF
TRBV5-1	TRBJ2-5	CASSPEGRGLTETQYF
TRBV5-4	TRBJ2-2	CASSLADSYLNTGELFF
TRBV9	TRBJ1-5	CASSASTGYNQPQHF
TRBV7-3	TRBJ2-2	CASSWTSGVLNTGELFF
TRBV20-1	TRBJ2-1	CSANTGLSSYNEQFF
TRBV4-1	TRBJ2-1	CASSQDWGEDNEQFF
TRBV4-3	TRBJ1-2	CASSQDERGPWSYGYTF
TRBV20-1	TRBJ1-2	CSASGDLDGYTF
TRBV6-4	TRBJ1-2	CASSAETGELGYTF
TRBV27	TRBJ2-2	CASSLMGGTGELFF
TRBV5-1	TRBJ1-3	CASSPQGGDTIYF
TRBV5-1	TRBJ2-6	CASSLIPGHPSSGANVLTF
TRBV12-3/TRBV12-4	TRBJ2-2	CASSLWGDGELFF
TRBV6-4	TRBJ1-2	CASRDKEGNGYTF
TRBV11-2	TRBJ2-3	CASSLGQGISTDTQYF
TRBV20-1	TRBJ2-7	CSARHSSYEQYF
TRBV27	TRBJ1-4	CASSFGPSGRANEKLFF
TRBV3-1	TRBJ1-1	CASSPQMDPNTEAFF
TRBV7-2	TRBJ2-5	CASSFLGGDETQYF
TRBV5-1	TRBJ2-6	CASSLVLKPGANVLTF
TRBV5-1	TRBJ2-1	CASSPPPSGGSNEQFF
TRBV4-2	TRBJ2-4	CASSQDRTGAKNIQYF
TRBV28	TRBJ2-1	CASSFGGSAYNEQFF
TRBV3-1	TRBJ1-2	CASRSGPGDRGHGYTF
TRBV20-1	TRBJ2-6	CSARMHPGANVLTF
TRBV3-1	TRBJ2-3	CASSPFPAGGTDTQYF
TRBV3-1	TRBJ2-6	CASSQDSSGADVLTF
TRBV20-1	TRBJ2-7	CSARGDSNYEQYF
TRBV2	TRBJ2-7	CASSAPRGGSPLSEQYF
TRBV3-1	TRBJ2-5	CASSPRDLKETQYF
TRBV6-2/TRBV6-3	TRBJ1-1	CASRRGGSSEAFF
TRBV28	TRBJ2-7	CASSLYRPYEQYF
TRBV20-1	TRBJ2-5	CSASLGHQETQYF
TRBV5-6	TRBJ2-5	CASSFSARFQETQYF